A selection of T cell receptor beta chains follows, all from one sample in a study of blood T cell repertoires in COVID-19. Here immunoSEQ multiplex PCR was the method, and the copy in TCRdb shows in-frame clones only, minus some. Of some 130,000 clones listed, 84% are singletons. The sample taken for sequencing was peripheral blood. These receptors came from a human donor in a cohort sampled during active COVID-19. Both conserved end residues are part of each CDR3. A D gene is named only where the DNA matches it firmly. Rows give clone size only sometimes, using once, few, many, or a class for an expanded clone.

>TRBJ1-4|-|TRBV27|-
TGTGCCAGCAGTTTATCACGGTCCGAAAAACTGTTTTTT
CASSLSRSEKLFF
>TRBJ2-3|-|TRBV9|-
TGTGCCAGCAGCAGGGAGGATACGCAGTATTTT
CASSREDTQYF
>TRBJ2-1|TRBD1|TRBV6-5|-
TGTGCCAGCACGACAGGGCGGAACGGGGAGCAGTTCTTC
CASTTGRNGEQFF
>TRBJ1-1|-|TRBV30|-
TGTGCCTGGAGTGACAGGGACACTGAAGCTTTCTTT
CAWSDRDTEAFF
>TRBJ1-5|-|TRBV15|once
TGTGCCACCAGCAGAGAAACTCGGGGGAGCAATCAGCCCCAGCATTTT
CATSRETRGSNQPQHF
>TRBJ2-5|-|TRBV9|-
TGTGCCAGCAGCGTAGGGTGGCAGGGGAACCCTTCGGGAGAGACCCAGTACTTC
CASSVGWQGNPSGETQYF
>TRBJ1-5|TRBD1|TRBV6-2/TRBV6-3|-
TGTGCCAGCAGCCTTCGGACAGGGAGAGGCCAGCCCCAGCATTTT
CASSLRTGRGQPQHF
>TRBJ2-5|TRBD2|TRBV9|-
TGTGCCAGCAGCGTAGGTCGGACTAGCGGCCAAGAGACCCAGTACTTC
CASSVGRTSGQETQYF
>TRBJ1-1|-|TRBV9|-
TGTGCCAGGGGCCCCGAGACAGGTGGGAACCCTGAAGCTTTCTTT
CARGPETGGNPEAFF
>TRBJ2-6|TRBD2|TRBV4-2|few
TGTGCCAGCAGCGCTAGCGGGGGGACTACTCTGGGGGCCAACGTCCTGACTTTC
CASSASGGTTLGANVLTF
>TRBJ2-2|TRBD2|TRBV9|-
TGTGCCAGCAGCGTACGGCTAGCGGACACCGGGGAGCTGTTTTTT
CASSVRLADTGELFF
>TRBJ1-1|-|TRBV27|-
TGTGCCAGCAGTTTAAGGGGTTTCGTGAACACTGAAGCTTTCTTT
CASSLRGFVNTEAFF
>TRBJ2-1|-|TRBV5-4|-
TGTGCCAGCAGCATTAAATCCCGGGACACAAATGAGCAGTTCTTC
CASSIKSRDTNEQFF
>TRBJ1-4|-|TRBV12-3/TRBV12-4|-
TGTGCCAGCAGTCGGGGGACTAATGAAAAACTGTTTTTT
CASSRGTNEKLFF
>TRBJ2-7|-|TRBV7-2|-
TGTGCCAGCAGCTTAGGGGCACAAGGATACGAGCAGTACTTC
CASSLGAQGYEQYF
>TRBJ1-5|-|TRBV12-2|-
TGTGCAAGTCGCCAAAGGACAGAGTATAGCAATCAGCCCCAGCATTTT
CASRQRTEYSNQPQHF
>TRBJ2-1|TRBD2|TRBV19|few
TGTGCCAGTAAGGGACTAGCGGGGGCCCAATGGAATGAGCAGTTCTTC
CASKGLAGAQWNEQFF
>TRBJ2-2|-|TRBV6-4|once
TGTGCCAGCAGTGACCTAGCGAGTAACACCGGGGAGCTGTTTTTT
CASSDLASNTGELFF
>TRBJ1-2|-|TRBV28|-
TGTGCCAGCAGTGCCCAGGGGTCCGGGGGCTACACCTTC
CASSAQGSGGYTF
>TRBJ2-2|TRBD1|TRBV19|-
TGTGCCAGTAGTTCACCCCGGGACAGAAACACCGGGGAGCTGTTTTTT
CASSSPRDRNTGELFF
>TRBJ2-1|TRBD2|TRBV7-9|-
TGTGCCAGCAGCTTGGGGACTAGCGACTACAATGAGCAGTTCTTC
CASSLGTSDYNEQFF
>TRBJ2-5|TRBD1|TRBV6-5|-
TGTGCCAGCAGGGACAGGACTTTTGGGACCCAGTACTTC
CASRDRTFGTQYF
>TRBJ2-1|-|TRBV4-3|-
TGCGCCAGCAGCCAAGATCTAGCGACCGAGCAGTTCTTC
CASSQDLATEQFF
>TRBJ2-7|-|TRBV6-2/TRBV6-3|-
TGTGCCAGCAGTCAACTCTACGAGCAGTACTTC
CASSQLYEQYF
>TRBJ1-5|-|TRBV6-5|-
TGTGCCAGCAGTCCCACAGATAGCAATCAGCCCCAGCATTTT
CASSPTDSNQPQHF
>TRBJ2-7|TRBD1|TRBV13|-
TGTGCCAGCAGCTTCATCGGGACAGGGGCCTACGAGCAGTACTTC
CASSFIGTGAYEQYF
>TRBJ2-1|TRBD1|TRBV10-3|-
TGTGCCATCAGTGAAATCAGGGGGCCCCCCAATGAGCAGTTCTTC
CAISEIRGPPNEQFF
>TRBJ2-3|TRBD2|TRBV7-8|-
TGTGCCAGCAGCGGGTCGGCTCAGCGGGGGACGAATACGCAGTATTTT
CASSGSAQRGTNTQYF
>TRBJ2-5|-|TRBV7-2|-
TGTGCCAGCAGCTTAAGTTGGGTGGAGGGGCCGCGAGACTTC
CASSLSWVEGPRDF
>TRBJ1-2|-|TRBV6-2/TRBV6-3|-
TGTGCCAGCAGTTATGGGGGGATATATGGCTACACCTTC
CASSYGGIYGYTF
>TRBJ2-2|-|TRBV5-5|-
TGTGCCAGCAGCTTGGAAGGACACAACACGGGGGAGCTGTTTTTT
CASSLEGHNTGELFF
>TRBJ2-7|-|TRBV5-1|-
TGCGCCAGCAGCGACCCCCGGGACAAGGGTGGCTACGAGCAGTACTTC
CASSDPRDKGGYEQYF
>TRBJ2-5|TRBD1|TRBV2|-
TGTGCCAGCAGTCAACAGACAGGGGGCTTACGGGAGACCCAGTACTTC
CASSQQTGGLRETQYF
>TRBJ2-3|-|TRBV6-2/TRBV6-3|once
TGTGCCAGCAGTTACTCCCTGGACTCGAGCACAGATACGCAGTATTTT
CASSYSLDSSTDTQYF
>TRBJ1-1|-|TRBV5-6|-
TGTGCCAGCAGCTTGAAGGTGACAGAAGCTTTCTTT
CASSLKVTEAFF
>TRBJ1-1|TRBD1|TRBV19|-
TGTGCCAGTAGTATAGGACAGGGGCGAAGGAACACTGAAGCTTTCTTT
CASSIGQGRRNTEAFF
>TRBJ2-2|TRBD2|TRBV30|-
TGTGCCTCCTCTAGCGGGAGAATGACCGGGGAGCTGTTTTTT
CASSSGRMTGELFF
>TRBJ2-1|-|TRBV12-3/TRBV12-4|-
TGTGCCAGCCGTATTGGCGGGACGGATGAGCAGTTCTTC
CASRIGGTDEQFF
>TRBJ1-2|TRBD1|TRBV5-6|-
TGTGCCAGCAACCGACAGGGCGTAAACTATGGCTACACCTTC
CASNRQGVNYGYTF
>TRBJ2-3|-|TRBV11-3|-
TGTGCCAGCAGCTCCACCCGTACTAGTGGTACGCAGTATTTT
CASSSTRTSGTQYF